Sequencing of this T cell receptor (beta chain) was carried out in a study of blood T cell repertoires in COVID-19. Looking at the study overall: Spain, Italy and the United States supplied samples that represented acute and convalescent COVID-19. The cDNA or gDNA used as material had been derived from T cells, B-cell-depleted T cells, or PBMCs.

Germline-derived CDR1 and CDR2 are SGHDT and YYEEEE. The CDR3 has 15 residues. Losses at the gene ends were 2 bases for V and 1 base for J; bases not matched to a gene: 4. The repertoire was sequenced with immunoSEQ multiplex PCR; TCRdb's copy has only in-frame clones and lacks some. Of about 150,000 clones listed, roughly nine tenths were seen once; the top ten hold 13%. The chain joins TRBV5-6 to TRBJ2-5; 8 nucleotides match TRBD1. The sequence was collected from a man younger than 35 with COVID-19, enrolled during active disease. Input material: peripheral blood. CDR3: CASSFGGQGQETQYF. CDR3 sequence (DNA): TGTGCCAGCAGCTTCGGCGGACAGGGCCAAGAGACCCAGTACTTC. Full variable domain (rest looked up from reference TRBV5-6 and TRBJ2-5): DAGVTQSPTHLIKTRGQQVTLRCSPKSGHDTVSWYQQALGQGPQFIFQYYEEEERQRGNFPDRFSGHQFPNYSSELNVNALLLGDSALYLCASSFGGQGQETQYFGPGTRLLVL.